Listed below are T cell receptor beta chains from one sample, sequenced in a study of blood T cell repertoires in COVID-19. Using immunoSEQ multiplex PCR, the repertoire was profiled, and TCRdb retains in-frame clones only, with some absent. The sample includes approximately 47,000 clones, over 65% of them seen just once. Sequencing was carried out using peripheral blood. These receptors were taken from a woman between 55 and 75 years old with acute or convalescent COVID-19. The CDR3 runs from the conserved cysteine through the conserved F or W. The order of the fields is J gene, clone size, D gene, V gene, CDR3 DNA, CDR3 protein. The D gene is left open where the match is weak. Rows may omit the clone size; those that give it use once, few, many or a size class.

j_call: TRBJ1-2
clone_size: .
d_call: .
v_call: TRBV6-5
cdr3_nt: TGTGCCAGCAGATTAGAACAGGCTACCGCAGTAGGCTACACCTTC
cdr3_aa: CASRLEQATAVGYTF

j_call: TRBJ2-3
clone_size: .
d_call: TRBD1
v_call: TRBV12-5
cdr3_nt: TGTGCTAGTGGTTTGGGACAGGGAGCAGATACGCAGTATTTT
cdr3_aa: CASGLGQGADTQYF

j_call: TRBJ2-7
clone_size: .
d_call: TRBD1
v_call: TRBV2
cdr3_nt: TGTGCCAGCAGTGAAACCCGGACAGGCTACGAGCAGTACTTC
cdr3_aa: CASSETRTGYEQYF

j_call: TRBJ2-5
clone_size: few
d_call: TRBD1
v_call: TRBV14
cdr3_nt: TGTGCCAGCAGCCAAGGGGCCAGGGGGGAGACCCAGTACTTC
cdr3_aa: CASSQGARGETQYF

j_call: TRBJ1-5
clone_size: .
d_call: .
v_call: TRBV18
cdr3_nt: TGTGCCAGCTCACCACCGGGCACAGGGAATCAGCCCCAGCATTTT
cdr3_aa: CASSPPGTGNQPQHF

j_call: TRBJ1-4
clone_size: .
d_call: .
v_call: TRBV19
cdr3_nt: TGTGCCAGTAGTATAGGGGACACCTCCCGCTCTAATGAAAAACTGTTTTTT
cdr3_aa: CASSIGDTSRSNEKLFF

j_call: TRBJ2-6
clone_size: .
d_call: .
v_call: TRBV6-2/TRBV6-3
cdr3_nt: TGTGCCAGCAGTCCACAGGGTTCTGGGGCCAACGTCCTGACTTTC
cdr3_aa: CASSPQGSGANVLTF

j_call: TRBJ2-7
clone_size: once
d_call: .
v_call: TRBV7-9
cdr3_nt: TGTGCCAGCAGCCCCGGACAGTCGCCCTACGAGCAGTACTTC
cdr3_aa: CASSPGQSPYEQYF

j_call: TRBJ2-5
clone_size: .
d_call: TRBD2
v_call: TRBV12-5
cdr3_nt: TGTGCTAGTGGTTTGGGGGCGCGGGAGGGCCAAGAGACCCAGTACTTC
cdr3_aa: CASGLGAREGQETQYF

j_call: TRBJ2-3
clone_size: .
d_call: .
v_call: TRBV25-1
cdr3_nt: TGTGCCAGCAGTGAAGGGGCAGGGGTGACAGATACGCAGTATTTT
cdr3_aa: CASSEGAGVTDTQYF

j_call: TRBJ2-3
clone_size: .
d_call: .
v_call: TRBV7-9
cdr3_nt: TGTGCCAGCAGCTTAATCGGGAGAGCCACAGATACGCAGTATTTT
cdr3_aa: CASSLIGRATDTQYF

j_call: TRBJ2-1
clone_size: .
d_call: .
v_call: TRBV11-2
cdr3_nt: TGTGCCAGCAGCGAGGACAGATTTTACAATGAGCAGTTCTTC
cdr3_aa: CASSEDRFYNEQFF

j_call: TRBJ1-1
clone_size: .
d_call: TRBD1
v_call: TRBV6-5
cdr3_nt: TGTGCCAGCAGCGACCCGACAGGGGGCCCTGAAGCTTTCTTT
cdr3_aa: CASSDPTGGPEAFF

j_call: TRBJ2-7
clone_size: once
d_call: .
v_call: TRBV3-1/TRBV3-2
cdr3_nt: TGTGCCAGCAGCCGGACTGTCTCCCACCTCTACGAGCAGTACTTC
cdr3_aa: CASSRTVSHLYEQYF

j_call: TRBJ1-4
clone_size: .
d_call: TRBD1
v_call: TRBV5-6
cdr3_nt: TGTGCCAGCAGCTGGGGACAGGGGACGGGGACTAATGAAAAACTGTTTTTT
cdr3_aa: CASSWGQGTGTNEKLFF

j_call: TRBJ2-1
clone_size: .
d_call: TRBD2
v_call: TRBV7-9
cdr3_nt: TGTGCCAGCAGCACCGGACTAGCGGGTGGTTACAATGAGCAGTTCTTC
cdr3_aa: CASSTGLAGGYNEQFF

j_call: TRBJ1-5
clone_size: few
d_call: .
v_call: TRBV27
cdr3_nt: TGTGCCAGCAGTCAGAGGGGGAGGGATCAGCCCCAGCATTTT
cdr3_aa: CASSQRGRDQPQHF

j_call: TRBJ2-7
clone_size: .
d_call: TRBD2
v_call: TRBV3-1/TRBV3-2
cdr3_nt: TGTGCCAGCAGCCCCCTCCCGGGAGGCGAGCAGTACTTC
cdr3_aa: CASSPLPGGEQYF

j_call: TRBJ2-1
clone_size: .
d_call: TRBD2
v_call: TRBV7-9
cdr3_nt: TGTGCCAGCAGCCCTAAACTAAGACTAGCGGGCCTGGACAATGAGCAGTTCTTC
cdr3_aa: CASSPKLRLAGLDNEQFF

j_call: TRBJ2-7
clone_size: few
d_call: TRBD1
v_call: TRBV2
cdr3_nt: TGTGCCAGCAAGAGACAGGGGATCTTCCAGTACTTC
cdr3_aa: CASKRQGIFQYF

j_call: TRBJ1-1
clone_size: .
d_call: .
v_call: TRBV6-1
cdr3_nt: TGTGCCAGCAGTGAAGTGACAGTGAACACTGAAGCTTTCTTT
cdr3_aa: CASSEVTVNTEAFF

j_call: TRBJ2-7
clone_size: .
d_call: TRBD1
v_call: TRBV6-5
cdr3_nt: TGTGCCAGCAGCCTAAACAGGGGTCTGGGGGAGCAGTACTTC
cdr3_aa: CASSLNRGLGEQYF

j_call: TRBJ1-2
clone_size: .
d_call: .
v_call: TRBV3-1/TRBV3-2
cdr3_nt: TGTGCCAGCAGCCAAGACAGTTCCTATGGCTACACCTTC
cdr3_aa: CASSQDSSYGYTF

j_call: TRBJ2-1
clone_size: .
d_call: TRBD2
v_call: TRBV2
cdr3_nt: TGTGCCAGCATGGTTCCGGGACTACCCTACAATGAGCAGTTCTTC
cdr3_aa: CASMVPGLPYNEQFF

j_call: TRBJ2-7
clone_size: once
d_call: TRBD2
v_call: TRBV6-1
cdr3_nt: TGTGCCAGCAGTGAAGGGGTAGCGGGACCCTACGAGCAGTACTTC
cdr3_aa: CASSEGVAGPYEQYF

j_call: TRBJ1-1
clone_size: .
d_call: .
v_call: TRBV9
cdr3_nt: TGTGCCAGCAGCGCCAGTGCCCTAGGAATACCGGACACTGAAGCTTTCTTT
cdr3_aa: CASSASALGIPDTEAFF

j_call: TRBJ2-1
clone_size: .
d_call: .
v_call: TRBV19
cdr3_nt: TGTGCCAGTAGTATAAGCAGGGGTGTAAATGAGCAGTTCTTC
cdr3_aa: CASSISRGVNEQFF

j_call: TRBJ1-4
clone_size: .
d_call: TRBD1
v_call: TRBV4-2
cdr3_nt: TGTGCCAGCAGCACCAGGGGGCGTGATGAAAAACTGTTTTTT
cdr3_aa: CASSTRGRDEKLFF

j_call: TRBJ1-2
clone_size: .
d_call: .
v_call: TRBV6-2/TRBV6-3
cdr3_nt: TGTGCCAGCAGTTACTTCATTTATGGCTACACCTTC
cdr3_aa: CASSYFIYGYTF

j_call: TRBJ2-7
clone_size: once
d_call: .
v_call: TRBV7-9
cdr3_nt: TGTGCCAGCAGCCCGGACTTATACGAGCAGTACTTC
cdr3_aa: CASSPDLYEQYF

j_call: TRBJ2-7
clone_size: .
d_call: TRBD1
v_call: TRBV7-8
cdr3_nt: TGTGCCAGCAGCCCGGGACAGCTATCCTACGAGCAGTACTTC
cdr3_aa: CASSPGQLSYEQYF

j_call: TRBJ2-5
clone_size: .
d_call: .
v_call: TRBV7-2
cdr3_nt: TGTGCCAGCAGCCCACCCGGGCGGGGGCGAGAGACCCAGTACTTC
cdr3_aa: CASSPPGRGRETQYF

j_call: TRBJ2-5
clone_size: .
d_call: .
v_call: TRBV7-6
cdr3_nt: TGTGCCAGCACCCCCTCTCGGACAGCCGAGAGGGGAGAGACCCAGTACTTC
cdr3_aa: CASTPSRTAERGETQYF

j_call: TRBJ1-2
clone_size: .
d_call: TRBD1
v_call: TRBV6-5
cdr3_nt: TGTGCCTCAACAGGGGGTCGCTATGGCTACACCTTC
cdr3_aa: CASTGGRYGYTF

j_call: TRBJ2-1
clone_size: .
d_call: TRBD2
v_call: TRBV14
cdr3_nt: TGTGCCAGCAGCCTGTCTAGCGGGGTCTACAATGAGCAGTTCTTC
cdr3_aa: CASSLSSGVYNEQFF

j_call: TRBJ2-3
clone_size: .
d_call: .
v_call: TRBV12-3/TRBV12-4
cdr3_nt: TGTGCCAGCAGGCCGGGAACAGATACGCAGTATTTT
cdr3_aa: CASRPGTDTQYF

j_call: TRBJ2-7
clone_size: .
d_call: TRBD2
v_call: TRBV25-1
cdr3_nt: TGTGCCAGCAGTGAAATGGGGACTAGCGAATCCGAGCAGTACTTC
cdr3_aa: CASSEMGTSESEQYF

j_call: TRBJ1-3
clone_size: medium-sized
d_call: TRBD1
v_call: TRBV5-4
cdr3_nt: TGTGCCAGCAGCTCGGGACAGGGAGTTGGAAACACCATATATTTT
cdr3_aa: CASSSGQGVGNTIYF

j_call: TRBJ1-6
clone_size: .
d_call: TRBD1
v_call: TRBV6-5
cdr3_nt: TGTGCCAGCACCGAGGGAACAGGGGACGATTCACCCCTCCACTTT
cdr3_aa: CASTEGTGDDSPLHF

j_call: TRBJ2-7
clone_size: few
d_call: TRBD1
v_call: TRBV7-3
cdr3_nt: TGTGCCAGCAGCTCCGGGACAGCCTTGTCCGAGCAGTACTTC
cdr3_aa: CASSSGTALSEQYF

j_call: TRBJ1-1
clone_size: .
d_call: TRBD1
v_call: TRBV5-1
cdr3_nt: TGCGCCAGCAGCTTAACAGGGGGCGGCACTGAAGCTTTCTTT
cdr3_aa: CASSLTGGGTEAFF

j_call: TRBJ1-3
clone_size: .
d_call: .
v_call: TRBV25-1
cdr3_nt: TGTGCCAGCAGGCAGGAAAACACCATATATTTT
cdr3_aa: CASRQENTIYF

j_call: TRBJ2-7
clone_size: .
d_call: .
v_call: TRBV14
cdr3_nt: TGTGCCAGCAGCCGGAATAAAGTGTCCCCTGCGGACACCTACGAGCAGTACTTC
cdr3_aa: CASSRNKVSPADTYEQYF

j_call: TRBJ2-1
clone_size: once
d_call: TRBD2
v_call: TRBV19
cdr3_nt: TGTGCCAGTACCAACGACGGGACTAGCGGTTCCTACAATGAGCAGTTCTTC
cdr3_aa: CASTNDGTSGSYNEQFF

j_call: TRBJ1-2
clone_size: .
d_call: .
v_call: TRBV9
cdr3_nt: TGTGCCAGCAGTCTGGAGGGTGGCTACACCTTC
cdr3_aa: CASSLEGGYTF

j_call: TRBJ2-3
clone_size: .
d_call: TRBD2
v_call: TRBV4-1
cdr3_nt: TGCGCCAGCAGCCAAGATAGCAGGGCGGGGGCAGATACGCAGTATTTT
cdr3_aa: CASSQDSRAGADTQYF

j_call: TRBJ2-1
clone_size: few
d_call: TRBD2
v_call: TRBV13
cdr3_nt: TGTGCCAGCAGCTTAGCAGCGGGGGGGCGTTACAATGAGCAGTTCTTC
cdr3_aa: CASSLAAGGRYNEQFF

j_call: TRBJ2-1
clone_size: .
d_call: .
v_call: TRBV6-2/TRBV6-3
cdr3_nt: TGTGCCAGCAGTTATGGGCTTTCGGTCCCCCGTTACGAGGAGCAGTTCTTC
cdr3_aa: CASSYGLSVPRYEEQFF

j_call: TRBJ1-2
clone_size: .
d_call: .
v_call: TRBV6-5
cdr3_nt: TGTGCCAGCAGTTACTCGAGTATAGGACTTACCTATGGCTACACCTTC
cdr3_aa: CASSYSSIGLTYGYTF

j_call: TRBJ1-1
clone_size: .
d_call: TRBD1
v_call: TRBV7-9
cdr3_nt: TGTGCCAGCAGCCCTGCCGGGACAGGGGGGAACACTGAAGCTTTCTTT
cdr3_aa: CASSPAGTGGNTEAFF

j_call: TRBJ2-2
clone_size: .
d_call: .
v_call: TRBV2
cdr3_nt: TGTGCCAGCAGGGACTCCGGGACAATGAACACCGGGGAGCTGTTTTTT
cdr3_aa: CASRDSGTMNTGELFF

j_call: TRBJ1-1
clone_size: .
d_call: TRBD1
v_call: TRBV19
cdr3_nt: TGTGCCAGTAGTACGGGCGTGACAGGGCTCAACACTGAAGCTTTCTTT
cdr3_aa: CASSTGVTGLNTEAFF

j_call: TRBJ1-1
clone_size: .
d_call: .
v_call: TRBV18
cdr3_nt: TGTGCCAGCTCACCTGGGCAAGCCAGTAACACTGAAGCTTTCTTT
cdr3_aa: CASSPGQASNTEAFF

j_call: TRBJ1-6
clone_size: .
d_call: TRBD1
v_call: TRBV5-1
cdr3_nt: TGCGCCAGCAGCGGGGGGACAGGGGAGAATTCACCCCTCCACTTT
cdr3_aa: CASSGGTGENSPLHF

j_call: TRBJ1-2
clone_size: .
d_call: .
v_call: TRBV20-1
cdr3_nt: TGCAGTGCTAGAGATCAAGCTGGCTACACCTTC
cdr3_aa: CSARDQAGYTF

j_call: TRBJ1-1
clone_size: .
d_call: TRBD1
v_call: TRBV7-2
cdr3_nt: TGTGCCAGCAGCCTTGTGACAGGGGGCACTGAAGCTTTCTTT
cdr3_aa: CASSLVTGGTEAFF

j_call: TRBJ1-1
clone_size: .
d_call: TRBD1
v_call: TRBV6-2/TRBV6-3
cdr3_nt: TGTGCCAGCAGTTTGGGACAGGGAAGGAACACTGAAGCTTTCTTT
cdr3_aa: CASSLGQGRNTEAFF

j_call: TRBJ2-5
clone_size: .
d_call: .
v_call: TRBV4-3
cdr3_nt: TGCGCCAGCAGCCAAGACAGGAGGCCGGAGACCCAGTACTTC
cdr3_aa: CASSQDRRPETQYF

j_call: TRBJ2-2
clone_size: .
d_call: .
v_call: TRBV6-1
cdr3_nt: TGTGCCAGCAGTGAAAAGGGGCGTAATACCGGGGAGCTGTTTTTT
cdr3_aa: CASSEKGRNTGELFF

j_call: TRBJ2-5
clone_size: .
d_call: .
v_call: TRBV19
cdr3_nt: TGTGCCAGTAGACCAGTCGGTAGCGACACAACCCAGTACTTC
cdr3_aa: CASRPVGSDTTQYF